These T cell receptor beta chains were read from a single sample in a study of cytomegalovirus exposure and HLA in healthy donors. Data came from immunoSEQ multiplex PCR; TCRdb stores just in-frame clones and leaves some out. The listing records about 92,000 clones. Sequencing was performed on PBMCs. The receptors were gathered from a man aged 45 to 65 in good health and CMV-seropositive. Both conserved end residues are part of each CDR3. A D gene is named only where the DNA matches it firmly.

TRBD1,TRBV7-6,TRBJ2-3,TGTGCCAGCAGTTCCTCCGGGACAGGGATCACAGATACGCAGTATTTT,CASSSSGTGITDTQYF
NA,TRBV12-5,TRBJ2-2,TGTGCTAGTGGTAACCTTCTGGGGGCCTTAGGGCTGTTTTTT,CASGNLLGALGLFF
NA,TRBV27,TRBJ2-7,TGTGCCAGCAGTATGCTCGGGGGAGGTGGGCCCTCCTACGAGCAGTACTTC,CASSMLGGGGPSYEQYF
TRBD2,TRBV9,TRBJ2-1,TGTGCCAGCAGCGAAAGACTAGCGGTTCCGCAGTTCTTC,CASSERLAVPQFF
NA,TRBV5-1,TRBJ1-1,TGCGCCAGCAGCTTTAGACCTCCGCGGGGACTGAGAAATCCGAACACTGAAGCTTTCTTT,CASSFRPPRGLRNPNTEAFF
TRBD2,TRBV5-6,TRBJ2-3,TGTGCCAGCAGCTTACGACTAGCGGGGAGCACAGATACGCAGTATTTT,CASSLRLAGSTDTQYF
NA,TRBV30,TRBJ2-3,TGTGCCTGGAGTGCCTCCACAGATACGCAGTATTTT,CAWSASTDTQYF
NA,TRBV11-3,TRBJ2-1,TGTGCCAGCAGCCCACGGACAGGGAGGGCCAATGAGCAGTTCTTC,CASSPRTGRANEQFF
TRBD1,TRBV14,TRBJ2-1,TGTGCCAGCAGCCTATTCGGGGGGACAGGGGTCCATGAGCAGTTCTTC,CASSLFGGTGVHEQFF
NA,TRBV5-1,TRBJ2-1,TGCGCCAGCAGCTTGTACGCGGGACCCTCCTACAATGAGCAGTTCTTC,CASSLYAGPSYNEQFF
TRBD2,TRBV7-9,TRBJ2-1,TGTGCCAGCAGCTTACGGACTAGCGGGAGTTTTTCTGGGGATGAGCAGTTCTTC,CASSLRTSGSFSGDEQFF
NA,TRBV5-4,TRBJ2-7,TGTGCCAGCAGCTTGTCGTGGGACAACTACGAGCAGTACTTC,CASSLSWDNYEQYF
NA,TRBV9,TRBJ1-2,TGTGCCAGCAGCGTAGGGGGGGGCCAGTATGGCTACACCTTC,CASSVGGGQYGYTF
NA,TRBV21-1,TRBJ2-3,TGTGCCAGCAGCAAACCCCTCCCCGAGCTAGCGCCTAGCACAGATACGCAGTATTTT,CASSKPLPELAPSTDTQYF
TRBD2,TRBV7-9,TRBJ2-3,TGTGCCAGCAGCTTGAGCGGGATTAGCACAGATACGCAGTATTTT,CASSLSGISTDTQYF
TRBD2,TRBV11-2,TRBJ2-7,TGTGCCAGCAGCTTGGCTAGCGGTTCCTACGAGCAGTACTTC,CASSLASGSYEQYF
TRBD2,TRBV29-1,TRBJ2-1,TGCAGCATCCTCAGCGGGAGCTCCTACAATGAGCAGTTCTTC,CSILSGSSYNEQFF
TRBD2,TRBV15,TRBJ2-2,TGTGCCACCAGCAGGAGCCCCGGGACTAGCGGGACCGGGGAGCTGTTTTTT,CATSRSPGTSGTGELFF
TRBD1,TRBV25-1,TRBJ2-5,TGTGCCAGCCAAGAAGGGGGCAGGGAGACCCAGTACTTC,CASQEGGRETQYF
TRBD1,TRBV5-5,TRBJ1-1,TGTGCCAGCAGCACCGGACAGGGGGGCGGCACTGAAGCTTTCTTT,CASSTGQGGGTEAFF